The 16 T cell receptor beta chains below come from one sample, sequenced in a study of regulatory T cells in long-lasting Graves disease. The authors built TCR beta libraries using iRepertoire HTBI primers and Arm-PCR of CDR3 regions. Via MiXCR, TCRdb re-called the multiplex PCR reads, giving one row per CDR3 protein. This sample has 500,000 or so distinct CDR3 sequences, with about 15% found just once. Time point reported: newly diagnosed GD, antithyroid drugs for less than 3 months. There was RNA extracted from PBMCs, and the TCR library was made from it. This sample was shared with a second study, whose subject was T cells in Graves' hyperthyroidism and ophthalmopathy.

Specimen: peripheral blood mononuclear cells (PBMCs), collected at new diagnosis, from a patient treated with antithyroid drugs. Receptors were obtained from a middle-aged woman with Graves disease.

This clonotype was detected ten times or more. This chain joins TRBV5-4 and TRBJ2-1, with 9 bases matching TRBD1. Per the germline V gene, CDR1 is SGHNT and CDR2 is YYREEE (reference sequence). J gave up 8 bases and V 4 bases, and 7 bases lay outside the gene matches. The CDR3 contains 14 residues. The CDR3 bases are TGTGCCAGCAGCCGTTACAGGGGGCGCGATGAGCAGTTCTTC. The encoded protein is CASSRYRGRDEQFF.

Many counts were recorded for this clonotype. V and J are TRBV7-9 and TRBJ1-1, with 9 bases matching TRBD1. Germline V CDR1 and CDR2: SEHNR, FQNEAQ (reference sequence). The CDR3 extends over 14 amino acids. The V gene end was trimmed by 4 bases and the J gene end by 5 bases; junction bases not matched to a gene: 5. DNA for the CDR3: TGTGCCAGCAGCTCTCGGACAGGGGAAACTGAAGCTTTCTTT. This gives the protein CASSSRTGETEAFF.

This clonotype was seen at least ten times. This sequence joins TRBV3-1 and TRBJ1-1, with D possibly TRBD1 on 6 matching bases. The germline V and J ends were trimmed by 1 base and 8 bases, with 14 bases remaining between them. The CDR3 runs 14 residues. Germline CDR1 reads LGHDT; CDR2 reads YNNKEL (reference sequence). The CDR3 loop is CASSQGRQAREAFF. In DNA form, the CDR3 reads TGTGCCAGCAGCCAAGGGCGACAGGCTAGAGAAGCTTTCTTT.

The genes are TRBV19 and TRBJ1-4, with D perhaps matching TRBD1 (5 bases). Germline CDR1 LNHDA, CDR2 SQIVND (reference sequence). V was pared by 5 bases and J by 3 bases, with 13 bases between. The CDR3 covers 15 residues. The DNA for the CDR3 is TGTGCCAGTAGTGCCCAGACAGAGCCTAATGAAAAACTGTTTTTT. Translated: CASSAQTEPNEKLFF.

This rearrangement joins TRBV6-1 to TRBJ1-6; D gene ambiguous. Germline assignment: CDR1 MNHNS and CDR2 SASEGT. Between the trimmed V and J ends, which lost 6 bases and 7 bases, there was a span of 10 bases. CDR3 length equals 13 residues. The CDR3 bases are TGTGCCAGCAGACGGACTAGCAATTCACCCCTCCACTTT. Protein product: CASRRTSNSPLHF.

This clonotype was detected only a few times. The V and J genes are TRBV7-3 and TRBJ1-5; no firm D call. V was cut by 6 bases and J by 7 bases, with 13 bases left in between. CDR3 length: 13 residues. Germline lookup yields CDR1 SGHTA and CDR2 FQGTGA. Here the CDR3 reads CASRNGLRQPQHF. The CDR3 DNA reads as TGTGCCAGCAGGAACGGGCTAAGGCAGCCCCAGCATTTT.

In its sample, this clonotype was seen a few times. The rearrangement links TRBV27 to TRBJ1-2, with 8 nucleotides matching TRBD1. J lost 9 bases, V lost 5 bases, and 8 bases had no gene match. Germline V gives CDR1 MNHEY, CDR2 SMNVEV (reference sequence). CDR3 length: 13 amino acids. CDR3 DNA: TGTGCCAGCAGTGAACAGGGGGGAGTAAGCTACACCTTC. Translation gives CASSEQGGVSYTF.

The chain uses TRBV25-1 and TRBJ1-2; D not resolved. This CDR3 has 14 amino acids. CDR1 is MGHDK, CDR2 SYGVNS, per germline. V shed 2 bases and J shed 2 bases, with 9 bases lying between them. The CDR3 protein is CASSEPGSNYGYTF. In DNA, the CDR3 is TGTGCCAGCAGTGAACCGGGATCAAACTATGGCTACACCTTC.

This clonotype came up many times. The chain combines TRBV2 with TRBJ2-2, with D possibly matching TRBD2 (7 bases). The CDR3 spans 15 residues. CDR1 and CDR2 from the germline V gene are SNHLY and FYNNEI. The V and J ends lost 4 bases and 6 bases respectively, with 15 bases between them. Here the CDR3 reads CASSGLQGRAGELFF. Written as DNA, the CDR3 is TGTGCCAGCAGTGGCCTCCAGGGGAGGGCCGGGGAGCTGTTTTTT. Drawing the rest from reference TRBV2 and TRBJ2-2, the complete variable domain is EPEVTQTPSHQVTQMGQEVILRCVPISNHLYFYWYRQILGQKVEFLVSFYNNEISEKSEIFDDQFSVERPDGSNFTLKIRSTKLEDSAMYFCASSGLQGRAGELFFGEGSRLTVL.

The chain uses TRBV19 and TRBJ2-4; maybe TRBD1 (5 bases). V was clipped by 3 bases and J by 9 bases, with 18 bases between them. Germline V gene lookup returns CDR1 LNHDA and CDR2 SQIVND (reference sequence). This CDR3 spans 15 amino acids. For the CDR3, the DNA is TGTGCCAGTAGTATCCCCAGGGATCCGCAGACCATTCAGTACTTC. Its protein product is CASSIPRDPQTIQYF.

About this clonotype: It differs at one base from a far larger clone, so likely a read error. The rearrangement joins TRBV7-6 to TRBJ2-3, with 8 bases fitting TRBD2. The J call may be faulty, since TRBJ2-1 better matches the DNA end. This CDR3 contains 16 residues. The V gene's germline CDR1 is SGHVS and CDR2 FNYEAQ. CDR3 sequence (DNA): TGTGCCAGCAGCTTAGCCCCGGGGGGGCCGAGTAGTGAGCAGTTCTTC. This codes for CASSLAPGGPSSEQFF.

The chain combines TRBV10-2 with TRBJ2-1, with D perhaps TRBD1 (6 bases). There are 14 residues in the CDR3. The V gene lost 10 bases and the J gene lost 2 bases, with 15 bases spanning the gap. From germline, CDR1 is WSHSY and CDR2 SAAADI. The CDR3 DNA reads as TGCGCCACCGCAGGGGAAGGGGCCTACAATGAGCAGTTCTTC. Amino acids: CATAGEGAYNEQFF.

This clonotype was observed a handful of times. This chain uses TRBV18 with TRBJ1-3; D is undetermined. CDR1 is KGHSH and CDR2 is LQKENI in the germline V gene. CDR3 length: 13 residues. The germline V and J ends were trimmed by 5 bases and 5 bases, with 10 bases remaining between them. As DNA, the CDR3 is TGTGCCAGCTCAAGGGAAGAGAGAAACACCATATATTTT. It yields the protein CASSREERNTIYF.

This clonotype was seen only a few times. DNA for the CDR3: TGTGCCAGCAGTTACCTCCCAGGGAGGAACGAGCAGTACTTC. It codes for CASSYLPGRNEQYF. V usage is TRBV6-9 and J usage is TRBJ2-7, with D possibly being TRBD2 (6 bases). Trimming left V 3 bases short and J 5 bases short, with 14 bases between. Looked up from germline, CDR1 is MNHGY and CDR2 is SVAAGI. The CDR3 sequence is 14 residues long.

The J gene is TRBJ1-4, the V gene TRBV15; D gene ambiguous. The V and J ends lost 2 bases and 2 bases respectively, with 6 bases between them. The CDR3 consists of 14 residues. Germline V lookup: CDR1 LNHNV, CDR2 YYDKDF (reference sequence). The CDR3: CATSRTLTNEKLFF. CDR3 nucleotide sequence: TGTGCCACCAGCAGAACACTGACTAATGAAAAACTGTTTTTT.

This chain uses TRBV11-2 with TRBJ2-7; D may be TRBD2 (6 bases). Germline lookup yields CDR1 SGHAT and CDR2 FQNNGV. The germline V and J ends were trimmed by 4 bases and 1 base, with 11 bases remaining between them. The CDR3 has 14 amino acids. The DNA of the CDR3 is TGTGCCAGCAGCTCCATGGGGGGTTCCTACGAGCAGTACTTC. The encoded protein is CASSSMGGSYEQYF.